Listed below are T cell receptor beta chains from one sample, sequenced in a study of cytomegalovirus exposure and HLA in healthy donors. The data were produced by immunoSEQ multiplex PCR, yet TCRdb's version contains in-frame clones alone and is incomplete. The sample yields tens of thousands of clones, around 90% seen once. Sequences were obtained from PBMCs. The receptors derive from a man aged 25-45 years in good health and CMV-seronegative. Both conserved end residues are part of each CDR3. Each record gives: D gene, V gene, CDR3 protein. A D gene is named only where the DNA matches it firmly.

>.|TRBV4-1
CASSQLSATNEKLFF
>.|TRBV21-1
CASSKEGHSNQPQHF
>.|TRBV19
CASSIETPNGGYTF
>.|TRBV7-4
CASSQQGADLTDTQYF
>TRBD1|TRBV6-1
CASSAEWGQGAYREQYF
>TRBD2|TRBV19
CASSRGAAGVRNEQFF
>TRBD2|TRBV28
CASSQLTSGGLGRETQYF
>TRBD2|TRBV10-1
CASSLSGRATDEQYF
>TRBD1|TRBV27
CASSFDRAGEAFF
>.|TRBV6-6
CASSSLTVEKLFF
>.|TRBV4-1
CASSRRDTDTQYF
>TRBD2|TRBV18
CASRDSSGGLSSYNEQFF
>TRBD1|TRBV7-2
CASSQNTGGLEKLFF
>.|TRBV11-2
CASSRLSRGNQKDTQYF
>TRBD1|TRBV19
CASRQGRGGANVLTF
>TRBD2|TRBV10-1
CASSEVSGDTGELFF
>TRBD2|TRBV7-2
CASSPWGLATYNEQFF
>.|TRBV6-6
CASSPTANTEAFF
>.|TRBV28
CASSLGQGHTEAFF
>TRBD1|TRBV6-1
CASSADRGAHNEQFF
>TRBD1|TRBV6-6
CASSTWTGEAFF
>.|TRBV5-1
CASSLVRGLMTPKDYGYTF
>TRBD2|TRBV6-1
CASSEQGGSYNEQFF
>TRBD1|TRBV25-1
CASSEYRRQGYREQYF
>.|TRBV6-5
CASSYAVRSTEAFF
>TRBD2|TRBV7-2
CASRTGTSGRMAGELFF
>TRBD1|TRBV6-1
CASSDRDRPKILSYEQYF
>.|TRBV5-1
CASSYGGSMGEQYF
>TRBD2|TRBV6-6
CASRRASGSVDTQYF
>TRBD1|TRBV6-1
CASRTPGQGYGYTF
>.|TRBV27
CASSSSSRYGETQYF
>.|TRBV28
CASKGVLGEKLFF
>.|TRBV6-4
CASSQLGNTGELFF
>TRBD1|TRBV27
CASSLSNILSGGQETQYF
>TRBD1|TRBV30
CAWNGQVSYEQYF
>TRBD1|TRBV29-1
CSVLGQGTLNQPQHF
>TRBD1|TRBV7-2
CASSQGQGETQYF
>TRBD2|TRBV6-6
CASSYGPGGNEQFF
>.|TRBV5-5
CASSLGPRTDTISGNTIYF
>.|TRBV28
CASWAENTGELFF
>TRBD2|TRBV10-3
CAINAAGDSTDTQYF
>.|TRBV7-8
CASSSTVYPANYGYTF
>TRBD2|TRBV7-2
CASSVAGTSGGERVLQYF
>TRBD1|TRBV7-9
CASIGTAVNTEAFF
>.|TRBV30
CAWSPSSSYNEQFF
>TRBD2|TRBV10-2
CASREAFAGGYNEQFF
>TRBD2|TRBV6-5
CASSYSERGSTKRFF
>TRBD1|TRBV5-4
CASSSGQANPGELFF
>TRBD1|TRBV9
CASSVGGTGSYNEQFF
>.|TRBV6-5
CASRRTANTGELFF
>.|TRBV10-1
CASSESEGAAFF
>TRBD1|TRBV5-8
CASSLAGQSQETQYF
>TRBD1|TRBV29-1
CSVLRTGSGYTF
>.|TRBV28
CASSSSGNTGELFF
>TRBD2|TRBV11-2
CASSLEGLASAKNIQYF